This passage covers 19 T cell receptor beta chains from one sample sequenced in a study of blood T cell repertoires in COVID-19. Some clones are missing from TCRdb's copy, which holds only in-frame ones; the method was immunoSEQ multiplex PCR. The sample has a few hundred thousand clones; under 90% are singletons. The sequencing sample was made of PBMCs or T cells enriched from blood (not recorded which). Source of these receptors: a man between 25 and 39 years old with acute COVID-19.

The J gene is TRBJ1-4, the V gene TRBV9; TRBD1 matches 10 bases. V lost 3 bases, J lost 8 bases, and 7 bases stayed unmatched. Germline CDR1 is SGDLS and CDR2 is YYNGEE. CDR3 size: 15 residues. CDR3 in amino acids: CASSAGTGVGEKLFF. The CDR3 DNA reads as TGTGCCAGCAGCGCAGGGACAGGGGTGGGCGAAAAACTGTTTTTT.

The chain has TRBV6-1 and TRBJ1-2; D possibly corresponds to TRBD1 (6 bases). CDR3 length: 17 amino acids. The V end lost 0 bases, the J end lost 2 bases, and 16 bases lay between the germline ends. Germline assignment: CDR1 MNHNS and CDR2 SASEGT. In DNA, the CDR3 is TGTGCCAGCAGTGAAGCGCTTCGTACAGGGACCAACTATGGCTACACCTTC. Amino acids: CASSEALRTGTNYGYTF.

The rearrangement uses TRBV20-1 and TRBJ1-2; unclear D gene. The V gene's germline CDR1 is DFQATT and CDR2 SNEGSKA (reference sequence). The CDR3 sequence is 9 residues long. V dropped 7 bases and J dropped 7 bases, with 7 bases sitting between them. CDR3 amino acids: CSVLSGYTF. The CDR3 DNA sequence: TGCAGTGTTCTCTCTGGCTACACCTTC.

The rearrangement links TRBV6-6 to TRBJ2-7; TRBD2 agrees at 7 bases. Germline CDR1 is MNHNY and CDR2 is SVGAGI (reference sequence). The CDR3 is 14 amino acids. With V trimmed by 6 bases and J by 2 bases, 7 bases remained unmatched. The CDR3 nucleotides are TGTGCCAGCAGCCCAGCGGGGAGGGCCTACGAGCAGTACGTC. This sequence encodes CASSPAGRAYEQYV.

This clone was counted once. V gene TRBV11-3 combines with J gene TRBJ1-3; D gene ambiguous. V lost 5 bases and J 0 bases, leaving 11 bases between the germline ends. Germline V lookup: CDR1 SGHNT, CDR2 YENEEA. This CDR3 is 15 amino acids long. The DNA for the CDR3 is TGTGCCAGCAGCCCACAACACCTCTCTGGAAACACCATATATTTT. This encodes CASSPQHLSGNTIYF.

V usage is TRBV27 and J usage is TRBJ2-3; 12 bases are shared with TRBD2. This CDR3 has 19 residues. V shed 5 bases and J 1 base; nucleotides not matched to a gene: 13. Germline CDR1 MNHEY, CDR2 SMNVEV (reference sequence). The CDR3 loop is CASSVIRLAGVSGTDTQYF. DNA for the CDR3: TGTGCCAGCAGTGTTATAAGACTAGCGGGAGTTTCGGGCACAGATACGCAGTATTTT.

Note on this clone: At one end the junction does not follow the germline gene, possibly because of a read error. This chain connects TRBV5-1 to TRBJ1-1, with a possible D match to TRBD1 (6 bases). The CDR3 length is 14 residues. CDR1 SGHRS and CDR2 YFSETQ come from the germline V gene. The CDR3: CASSLTQGTSEAFF. In DNA, the CDR3 is TGTGCCAGCAGCTTGACCCAGGGGACGTCTGAAGCTTTCTTT. Together with reference TRBV5-1 and TRBJ1-1, the CDR3 gives the full variable domain: KAGVTQTPRYLIKTRGQQVTLSCSPISGHRSVSWYQQTPGQGLQFLFEYFSETQRNKGNFPGRFSGRQFSNSRSEMNVSTLELGDSALYLCASSLTQGTSEAFFGQGTRLTVV.

The chain recombines TRBV11-2 with TRBJ2-7; TRBD2 matches 12 bases. Germline V gene sequence: CDR1 SGHAT, CDR2 FQNNGV. The CDR3 runs 15 residues. Unmatched junction bases numbered 8, after V lost 5 bases and J lost 6 bases. Here the CDR3 DNA reads TGTGCCAGCAGCGAGACTAGCGGGAGTCTAGGCGAGCAGTACGTC. This sequence encodes CASSETSGSLGEQYV.

The CDR3 coding sequence is TGTGCCAGCAGCCAACCCTTGACTAAACAAGAGACCCAGTACTTC. Translated: CASSQPLTKQETQYF. The V call is TRBV3-1 (or the pseudogene TRBV3-2), the J call TRBJ2-5, with a possible D match to TRBD2 (5 bases). Germline values: CDR1 LGHDT, CDR2 YNNKEL (reference sequence). The CDR3 runs 15 residues. Trimming cost V 2 bases and J 2 bases, with 12 bases left between them.

The sample holds many counts of this clone. The chain combines TRBV10-1 with TRBJ1-5; no firm D call. CDR3 length: 14 amino acids. Germline CDR1 is WNHNN and CDR2 is SYGVQD (reference sequence). Trimming pared 6 bases from V and 3 bases from J, leaving 12 bases between. CDR3 DNA: TGCGCCAGCAGGCCGAATACTTCCAATCAGCCCCAGCATTTT. Its translation: CASRPNTSNQPQHF.

This clone occurred a few times. This chain uses TRBV19 with TRBJ1-5, with D perhaps TRBD1 (5 bases). This CDR3 has 14 amino acids. Trimming left V 5 bases short and J 6 bases short, with 14 bases between. Germline V gene data show CDR1 as LNHDA and CDR2 as SQIVND (reference sequence). The DNA of the CDR3 is TGTGCCAGTAGTTCGCAGGGCTTGGGTCAGCCCCAGCATTTT. As protein: CASSSQGLGQPQHF.

The rearrangement joins TRBV11-2 to TRBJ2-1, with 9 nucleotides matching TRBD2. The V gene end was trimmed by 5 bases and the J gene end by 8 bases; junction bases not matched to a gene: 13. CDR3 length: 16 amino acids. Germline CDR1 and CDR2: SGHAT and FQNNGV. CDR3 residues: CASSRDSGSPFYEQFF. In nucleotides, the CDR3 is TGTGCCAGCAGCCGGGATAGCGGGAGCCCATTCTATGAGCAGTTCTTC.

The chain carries TRBV18 and TRBJ1-1; D gene uncertain. This CDR3 has 13 amino acids. V lost 2 bases and J lost 6, with 10 bases in between. Germline V gene lookup returns CDR1 KGHSH and CDR2 LQKENI. The CDR3 loop reads CASSPSRESEAFF. The DNA for the CDR3 is TGTGCCAGCTCACCATCGCGGGAGTCTGAAGCTTTCTTT. Based on the CDR3 plus reference TRBV18 and TRBJ1-1, the full variable domain is NAGVMQNPRHLVRRRGQEARLRCSPMKGHSHVYWYRQLPEEGLKFMVYLQKENIIDESGMPKERFSAEFPKEGPSILRIQQVVRGDSAAYFCASSPSRESEAFFGQGTRLTVV.

V gene TRBV27 combines with J gene TRBJ1-6, with D hard to call. Trimming shortened V by 4 bases and J by 7 bases, and 14 bases separated the two germline ends. This CDR3 contains 15 residues. Germline-derived CDR1 and CDR2 are MNHEY and SMNVEV (reference sequence). The CDR3 region has the DNA TGTGCCAGCAGTTCGTACAGCCCTACCAATTCACCCCTCCACTTT. As protein: CASSSYSPTNSPLHF.

This chain links TRBV6-5 with TRBJ1-4; possibly TRBD1 for D (6 bases). The germline V gene has CDR1 MNHEY and CDR2 SVGAGI. CDR3 length equals 14 residues. Trimming left V 6 bases short and J 4 bases short, with 12 bases between. The CDR3 loop reads CASSRGFSNEKLFF. CDR3 nucleotide sequence: TGTGCCAGCAGCAGGGGATTTAGTAATGAAAAACTGTTTTTT.

DNA for the CDR3: TGTGCCATCAGTCCTAGCGGGGAATCCTACGAGCAGTACGTC. Its translation: CAISPSGESYEQYV. The chain recombines TRBV10-3 with TRBJ2-7; TRBD2 matches 9 bases. The CDR3 spans 14 residues. The germline V gene has CDR1 ENHRY and CDR2 SYGVKD. V trimming: 5 bases; J trimming: 1 base; junction bases outside the gene matches: 3.

The chain joins TRBV7-9 to TRBJ1-2; weak D call: TRBD1 (6 bases). Germline CDR1 reads SEHNR; CDR2 reads FQNEAQ (reference sequence). V lost 5 bases and J 5 bases, leaving 15 bases between the germline ends. This CDR3 has 14 residues. In DNA form, the CDR3 reads TGTGCCAGCAGCGAAGAGACAGGTGTTTATGGCTACACCTTC. Its translation is CASSEETGVYGYTF.

The chain carries TRBV11-3 and TRBJ2-1; D not resolved. Germline assignment: CDR1 SGHNT and CDR2 YENEEA. This CDR3 region has 15 residues. V gave up 5 bases and J gave up 2 bases, with 13 bases separating them. The CDR3 DNA is TGTGCCAGCAGCAGCTCTGCCTATACCTACAATGAGCAGTTCTTC. Translation: CASSSSAYTYNEQFF.

This clone was detected only a few times. V usage is TRBV27 and J usage is TRBJ2-1, with TRBD1 as a possible D gene (6 bases). The CDR3 is 13 amino acids. Germline V gives CDR1 MNHEY, CDR2 SMNVEV (reference sequence). With 3 bases removed from V and 8 bases from J, the gap between germline ends came to 11 bases. CDR3 coding DNA: TGTGCCAGCAGTTTCCCAGGGGAGCATGAGCAGTTCTTC. It translates to CASSFPGEHEQFF.